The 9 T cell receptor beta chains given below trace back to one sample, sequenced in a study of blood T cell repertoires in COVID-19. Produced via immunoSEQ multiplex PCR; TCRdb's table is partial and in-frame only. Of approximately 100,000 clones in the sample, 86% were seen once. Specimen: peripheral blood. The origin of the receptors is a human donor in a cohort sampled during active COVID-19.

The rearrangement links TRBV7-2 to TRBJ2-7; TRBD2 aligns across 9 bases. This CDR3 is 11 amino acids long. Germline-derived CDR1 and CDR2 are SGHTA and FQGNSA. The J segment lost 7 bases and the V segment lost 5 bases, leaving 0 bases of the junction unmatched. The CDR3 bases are TGTGCCAGCAGCACTAGCGGGGAGCAGTACTTC. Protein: CASSTSGEQYF.

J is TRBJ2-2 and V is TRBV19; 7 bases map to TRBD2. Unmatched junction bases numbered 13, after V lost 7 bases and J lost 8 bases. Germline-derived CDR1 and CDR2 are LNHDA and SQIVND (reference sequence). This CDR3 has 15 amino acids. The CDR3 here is CASNGAGGISGELFF. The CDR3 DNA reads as TGTGCCAGTAATGGGGCCGGGGGGATATCGGGGGAGCTGTTTTTT.

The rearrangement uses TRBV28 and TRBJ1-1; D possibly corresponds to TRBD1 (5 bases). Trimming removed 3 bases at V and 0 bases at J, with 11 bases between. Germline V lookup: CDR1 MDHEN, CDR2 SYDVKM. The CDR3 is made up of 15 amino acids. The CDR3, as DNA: TGTGCCAGCAGTTTGGACATCCAATTGAACACTGAAGCTTTCTTT. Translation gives CASSLDIQLNTEAFF. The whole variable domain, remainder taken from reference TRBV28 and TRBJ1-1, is DVKVTQSSRYLVKRTGEKVFLECVQDMDHENMFWYRQDPGLGLRLIYFSYDVKMKEKGDIPEGYSVSREKKERFSLILESASTNQTSMYLCASSLDIQLNTEAFFGQGTRLTVV.

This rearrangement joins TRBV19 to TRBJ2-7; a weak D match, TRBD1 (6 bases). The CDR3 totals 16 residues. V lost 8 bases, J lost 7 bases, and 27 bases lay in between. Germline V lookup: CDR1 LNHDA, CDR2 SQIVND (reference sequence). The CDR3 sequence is CASRNENRDRVWEQYF. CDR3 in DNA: TGTGCCAGTCGGAACGAGAACAGGGATAGGGTTTGGGAGCAGTACTTC.

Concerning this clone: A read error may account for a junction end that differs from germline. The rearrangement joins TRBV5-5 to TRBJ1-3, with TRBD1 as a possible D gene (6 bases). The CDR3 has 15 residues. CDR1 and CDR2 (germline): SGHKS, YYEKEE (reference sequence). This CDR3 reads CASSKQTGTGNTIYF. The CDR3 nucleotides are TGTGCCAGCAGCAAGCAGACAGGTACTGGGAACACCATATATTTT.

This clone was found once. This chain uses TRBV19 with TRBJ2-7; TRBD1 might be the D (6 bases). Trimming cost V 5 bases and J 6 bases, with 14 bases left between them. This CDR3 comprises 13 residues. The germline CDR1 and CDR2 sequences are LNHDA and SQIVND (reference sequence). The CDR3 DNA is TGTGCCAGTAGTCCGGGACACGGACTCGAGCAGTACTTC. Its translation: CASSPGHGLEQYF.

The CDR3 here is CASSSGYNSPLHF. The CDR3 bases are TGTGCCAGCAGCTCCGGGTATAATTCACCCCTCCACTTT. V gene TRBV28 combines with J gene TRBJ1-6; no clear D gene. The CDR3 runs to 13 residues. Trimming removed 6 bases at V and 4 bases at J, with 7 bases between. Looked up from germline, CDR1 is MDHEN and CDR2 is SYDVKM.

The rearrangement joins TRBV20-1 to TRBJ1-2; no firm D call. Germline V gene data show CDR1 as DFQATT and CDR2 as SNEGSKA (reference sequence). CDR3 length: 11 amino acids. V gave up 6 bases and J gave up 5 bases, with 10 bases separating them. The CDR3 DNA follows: TGCAGTGCATCATACAGATATGGCTACACCTTC. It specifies CSASYRYGYTF.

Here the CDR3 DNA reads TGCGCCAGCAGCCAGAGCGGCGGGGAGCTGTTTTTT. It is translated as CASSQSGGELFF. The J gene is TRBJ2-2, the V gene TRBV4-1; D may be TRBD2 (5 bases). Germline-derived CDR1 and CDR2 are MGHRA and YSYEKL. The CDR3 has 12 amino acids. Trimming took 3 bases from V and 7 from J, leaving 6 bases between them.